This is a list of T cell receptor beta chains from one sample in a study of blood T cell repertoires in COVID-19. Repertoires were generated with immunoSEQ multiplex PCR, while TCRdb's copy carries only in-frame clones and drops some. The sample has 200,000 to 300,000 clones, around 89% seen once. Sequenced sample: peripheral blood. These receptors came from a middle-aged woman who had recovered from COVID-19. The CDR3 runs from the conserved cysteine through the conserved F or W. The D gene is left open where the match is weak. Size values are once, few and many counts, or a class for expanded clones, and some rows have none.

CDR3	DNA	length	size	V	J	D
CSVEGLSYEQYF	TGCAGCGTAGAGGGACTCTCCTACGAGCAGTACTTC	12	NA	TRBV29-1	TRBJ2-7	NA
CASSRRQGAQSTEAFF	TGTGCCAGCAGCCGTCGACAGGGGGCCCAGAGCACTGAAGCTTTCTTT	16	few	TRBV7-2	TRBJ1-1	TRBD1
CASCRLAQTYNEQFF	TGTGCCAGCTGCCGACTAGCGCAAACGTACAATGAGCAGTTCTTC	15	once	TRBV6-2/TRBV6-3	TRBJ2-1	TRBD2
CASSSLAGGFGEQYF	TGTGCCAGCAGCTCGCTAGCGGGAGGGTTCGGCGAGCAGTACTTC	15	NA	TRBV5-4	TRBJ2-7	TRBD2
CASSLRGRTDTQYF	TGTGCCAGCAGCTTAAGGGGGCGGACAGATACGCAGTATTTT	14	NA	TRBV7-2	TRBJ2-3	TRBD1
CARGQAPWETQYF	TGCGCCAGAGGACAGGCCCCATGGGAGACCCAGTACTTC	13	NA	TRBV10-1	TRBJ2-5	TRBD1
CASSPGGAPYGYTF	TGTGCCAGCAGCCCTGGGGGGGCCCCCTATGGCTACACCTTC	14	NA	TRBV7-3	TRBJ1-2	NA
CASSLGGGNEQFF	TGTGCCAGCAGTTTGGGTGGCGGTAATGAGCAGTTCTTC	13	NA	TRBV12-3/TRBV12-4	TRBJ2-1	NA
CASSMGGKGQGGTEAFF	TGTGCCAGTAGTATGGGGGGCAAAGGACAGGGAGGCACTGAAGCTTTCTTT	17	once	TRBV19	TRBJ1-1	TRBD1
CASSLAVSAGWWSNQPQHF	TGTGCCAGCAGCTTGGCGGTTTCGGCAGGGTGGTGGAGCAATCAGCCCCAGCATTTT	19	few	TRBV5-8	TRBJ1-5	NA
CASSRGGQETQYF	TGTGCCAGCAGCCGCGGGGGGCAAGAGACCCAGTACTTC	13	NA	TRBV7-8	TRBJ2-5	TRBD2
CASSRGVFTNEKLFF	TGCGCCAGCAGCCGCGGGGTATTTACTAATGAAAAACTGTTTTTT	15	NA	TRBV4-1	TRBJ1-4	NA
CASSSRLAGGPNTGELFF	TGTGCCAGCAGTTCACGACTAGCGGGAGGCCCGAACACCGGGGAGCTGTTTTTT	18	NA	TRBV27	TRBJ2-2	TRBD2
CATSRVQVETQYF	TGTGCCACCAGCAGAGTCCAGGTTGAGACCCAGTACTTC	13	NA	TRBV15	TRBJ2-5	NA
CASRDRGIWGGYTF	TGTGCCAGCAGGGACAGGGGGATTTGGGGAGGCTACACCTTC	14	NA	TRBV27	TRBJ1-2	TRBD1
CASSYRAGQYNEQFF	TGTGCCAGCAGTTACCGGGCGGGCCAATACAATGAGCAGTTCTTC	15	once	TRBV6-2/TRBV6-3	TRBJ2-1	NA
CATSREGRTSGRGETQYF	TGTGCCACCAGCAGAGAAGGGAGGACTAGCGGGAGGGGAGAGACCCAGTACTTC	18	NA	TRBV15	TRBJ2-5	TRBD2
CASSQPGLAGGAETQYF	TGTGCCAGCAGCCAACCGGGACTAGCGGGAGGGGCGGAGACCCAGTACTTC	17	NA	TRBV13	TRBJ2-5	TRBD2
CASSPTDSPNQPQHF	TGTGCCAGCAGCCCAACTGACAGCCCCAATCAGCCCCAGCATTTT	15	NA	TRBV7-6	TRBJ1-5	NA
CASSPRTAEAFF	TGTGCCAGCTCACCCCGGACAGCTGAAGCTTTCTTT	12	NA	TRBV18	TRBJ1-1	NA
CASSPDRVSPLHF	TGCGCCAGCAGCCCGGACAGGGTTTCACCCCTCCACTTT	13	few	TRBV4-3	TRBJ1-6	TRBD1
CASSEAGAPYEQYF	TGTGCCAGCAGTGAAGCGGGGGCCCCATACGAGCAGTACTTC	14	NA	TRBV6-1	TRBJ2-7	NA
CASSVVVGYGYTF	TGCGCCAGCAGCGTGGTGGTCGGCTATGGCTACACCTTC	13	NA	TRBV5-1	TRBJ1-2	NA
CASGKNRGQETQYF	TGTGCCAGCGGAAAAAACAGGGGGCAAGAGACCCAGTACTTC	14	NA	TRBV27	TRBJ2-5	TRBD1
CASSLDGVGNNYGYTF	TGTGCCAGCAGCTTAGATGGAGTAGGCAATAACTATGGCTACACCTTC	16	NA	TRBV11-2	TRBJ1-2	NA
CASSFGTGQNYGYTF	TGCGCCAGCAGCTTTGGCACGGGACAGAACTATGGCTACACCTTC	15	NA	TRBV5-1	TRBJ1-2	TRBD1
CASSEWSGGGYGYTF	TGTGCCAGCAGTGAATGGTCGGGGGGAGGGTATGGCTACACCTTC	15	NA	TRBV6-1	TRBJ1-2	NA
CASSLAQRNTIYF	TGTGCCAGCAGCTTAGCACAGCGAAACACCATATATTTT	13	few	TRBV7-2	TRBJ1-3	NA
CARGRRGGEKLFF	TGCGCCCGGGGCCGCAGGGGTGGTGAAAAACTGTTTTTT	13	NA	TRBV4-1	TRBJ1-4	NA
CASSLRTREGNQPQHF	TGTGCCAGCAGTTTAAGGACCAGGGAAGGCAATCAGCCCCAGCATTTT	16	once	TRBV27	TRBJ1-5	NA
CASSPWSGHNEQFF	TGTGCCAGCAGCCCTTGGTCAGGGCACAATGAGCAGTTCTTC	14	NA	TRBV6-2/TRBV6-3	TRBJ2-1	NA
CSARTYGYTF	TGCAGTGCCCGGACTTATGGCTACACCTTC	10	NA	TRBV20-1	TRBJ1-2	NA